The clone carrying this TCR beta chain was detected once. The RNA input was 0.5 to 1 ug, and it was reverse transcribed with random hexamers. TCRdb reprocessed the immunoSEQ multiplex PCR reads with MiXCR, giving one entry per CDR3 protein. The data show approximately 71,000 distinct CDR3 sequences, 96% seen once. This sample was taken from a study of CD8 T cells in Susac syndrome. This TCR came from a human donor with multiple sclerosis. Sequencing used CD4+ T cells from PBMCs.

The CDR3 DNA reads TGCAGTGCTAAGGATGCCAGCTATAATTCACCCCTCCACTTT. Translation gives CSAKDASYNSPLHF. The chain uses TRBV20-1 and TRBJ1-6; D is unresolved. V dropped 4 bases and J dropped 3 bases, with 10 bases sitting between them. Germline-derived CDR1 and CDR2 are DFQATT and SNEGSKA (reference sequence). CDR3 length: 14 residues.